This entry concerns a single TCR beta chain. The sample holds many counts of this clonotype. Its antigen remains undetermined. Per-base quality was not reported, and no clone a single base away is much larger than it. All donors were healthy Caucasians. The twin cohort comprised three pairs of female monozygotic twins, all aged roughly 18 to 30 years. The RNA used for TCR libraries was isolated from peripheral blood mononuclear cells. This sample is drawn from a study of identical twins listed by TCRdb under 2016. For context, the study as a whole: To test whether fetal clonotypes persist, the study used deep sequencing on TCR alpha and beta repertoires from monozygotic twins, unrelated adults of various ages, and cord blood. To rule out contamination, the twin experiments were replicated at different times with different library preparation protocols.

The library was built by means of 5' RACE. The instrument was an Illumina HiSeq 2000. Template switching introduced a universal primer binding site; the final cDNA contained a unique molecular identifier, enabling accurate counting of TCR cDNA molecules. Specific primers in the conserved constant-segment region were used to synthesize first-strand cDNA for the TCR alpha and beta chains. To control for contamination, each cDNA library was double barcoded with a SMART-Mk sample barcode plus Illumina barcodes. TruSeq adapter sequences and Illumina sample barcodes were added in two successive PCR steps. TCR alpha and beta cDNA libraries were sequenced on the Illumina HiSeq platform with custom primers. The authors' pipeline ran thus. Raw reads were processed with MiGEC to extract unique molecular identifiers, and MiXCR was used to determine CDR3 positions. Recombination models were inferred per individual with the repgenHMM and IGoR tools using an EM algorithm. Shared clonotype analysis was performed with the tcR package in R, normalizing sharing by the product of cloneset sizes. Out-of-frame nonproductive sequences were analyzed to study raw recombination free of thymic and clonal selection effects. TCRdb cleaned the public reads at Q25 with fastp, built clones with MiXCR and kept in-frame beta chains. Each record represents a unique CDR3 protein, reported with the most common genes and DNA among its rows. The V and J calls were not made by the authors but by TCRdb's processing. The sample data list about 890,000 distinct CDR3 sequences, and about 12% of these were observed just once. Clones ranked in the top ten supply around 1.6% of the sample.

Broad study findings and their caveats: Fewer insertions were carried by abundant cord blood beta clonotypes; a weaker similar trend was observed in young adult naive repertoires, while no such trend was observed in memory repertoires. Invariant T cells such as MAIT and iNKT could partly confound zero-insertion analyses, though diverse VJ usage argued against this for most clonotypes. Recombination models systematically underestimated out-of-frame TCR alpha sharing in monozygotic twins but agreed with sharing between unrelated individuals. Compared with coincidental sharing between unrelated individuals, an excess of low generation-probability sequences was observed among out-of-frame TCR alpha sequences shared between twins. Conclusions relied on cross-sectional statistical analysis, since the same donors could not be followed over many years. In beta out-of-frame sequences, excess twin sharing was weaker, because having fewer shared sequences lowered the signal-to-noise ratio.

This sample was shared with a second study, whose subject was yellow fever vaccine responses in identical twins. As that second paper reports: The authors reported that the T cell response to vaccination in identical twins appeared partly convergent and partly personalized. Focusing on identical twins, the study followed the T cell clones that responded to the vaccine, and did so with precision.

Input material: PBMCs. This TCR was sampled from a woman aged 18-29 years in good health.

The DNA sequence follows: TGCGCCAGCAGCGGGCTTAGCGGGAGAGGTTACAATGAGCAGTTCTTC. Translated, this is CASSGLSGRGYNEQFF. The receptor chain draws on TRBV5-1 and TRBJ2-1, and 9 junctional nucleotides match TRBD2. CDR1 and CDR2 are drawn from the germline V gene: SGHRS, YFSETQ. From its cysteine to its phenylalanine, the CDR3 spans 16 amino acids. The read is trimmed to its CDR3 DNA, 48 bases read in frame from base 1. Trimming removed 4 bases from V and 4 bases from J; the gene matches leave 9 bases unexplained.